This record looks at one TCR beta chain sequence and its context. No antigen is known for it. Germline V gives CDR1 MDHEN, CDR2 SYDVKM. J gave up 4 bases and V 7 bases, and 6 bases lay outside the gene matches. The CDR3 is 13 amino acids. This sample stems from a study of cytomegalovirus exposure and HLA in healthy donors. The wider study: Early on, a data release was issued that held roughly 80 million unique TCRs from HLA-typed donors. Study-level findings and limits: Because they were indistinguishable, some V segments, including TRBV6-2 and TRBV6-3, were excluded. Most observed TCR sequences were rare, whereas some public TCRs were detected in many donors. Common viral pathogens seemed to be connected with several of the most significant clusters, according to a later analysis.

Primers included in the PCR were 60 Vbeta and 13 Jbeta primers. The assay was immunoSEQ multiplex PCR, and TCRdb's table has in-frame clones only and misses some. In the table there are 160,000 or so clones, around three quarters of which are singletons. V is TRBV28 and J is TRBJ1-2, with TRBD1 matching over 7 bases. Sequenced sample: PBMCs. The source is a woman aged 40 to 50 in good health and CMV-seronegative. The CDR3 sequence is CASKSGTAYGYTF. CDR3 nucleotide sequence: TGTGCCAGCAAATCCGGGACAGCCTATGGCTACACCTTC.